The 27 T cell receptor beta chains presented below share a single source sample, sequenced in a study of CD8 T cells in Susac syndrome (dated by TCRdb to between 2018 and 2021). To prepare the library, the immunoSEQ multiplex PCR assay was applied. RNA was extracted with the RNeasy kit and about 0.5 to 1 ug was reverse transcribed using random hexamers. Clones were called with MiXCR by TCRdb after fastp trimmed the public reads at Q25, and only in-frame beta chains were retained. Duplicate CDR3 protein sequences are folded into a single record with the most common DNA and genes. The sample contains 110,000 to 150,000 distinct CDR3 sequences, approximately 96% of them found a single time. The ten largest clones add up to roughly 0.084% of the sample. What was sequenced was CD4+ T cells from PBMCs. The receptors were sampled from a human donor with Susac syndrome.

This chain links TRBV5-1 with TRBJ2-5; weak D call: TRBD2 (6 bases). Trimming removed 3 bases at V and 5 bases at J, with 14 bases between. The CDR3 spans 14 residues. CDR1 SGHRS and CDR2 YFSETQ come from the germline V gene. The CDR3 reads CASSSGLKEETQYF. The CDR3 nucleotides read TGCGCCAGCAGCTCAGGACTAAAGGAGGAGACCCAGTACTTC. Based on the CDR3 plus reference TRBV5-1 and TRBJ2-5, the full variable domain is KAGVTQTPRYLIKTRGQQVTLSCSPISGHRSVSWYQQTPGQGLQFLFEYFSETQRNKGNFPGRFSGRQFSNSRSEMNVSTLELGDSALYLCASSSGLKEETQYFGPGTRLLVL.

The chain uses TRBV29-1 and TRBJ2-3; D may be TRBD1 (5 bases). CDR1 and CDR2 (germline): SQVTM, ANQGSEA. The CDR3 spans 14 residues. V lost 3 bases, J lost 1 base, and 11 bases lay in between. The CDR3 DNA is TGCAGCGTTGACGTGGACACCCGCACAGATACGCAGTATTTT. Translated, it gives CSVDVDTRTDTQYF.

The chain links TRBV5-1 to TRBJ2-2; tentatively, D is TRBD2 (5 bases). The V end was cut by 1 base, the J end by 7 bases, with 17 bases between. Germline V gene sequence: CDR1 SGHRS, CDR2 YFSETQ. CDR3 length: 16 amino acids. The CDR3 spells CASSLIEGLSGGELFF. The CDR3 DNA reads as TGCGCCAGCAGCTTGATTGAGGGCCTGAGTGGCGGGGAGCTGTTTTTT.

The rearrangement links TRBV3-1 to TRBJ1-3; D call uncertain. The germline V gene encodes CDR1 LGHDT and CDR2 YNNKEL (reference sequence). Trimming took 0 bases from V and 3 from J, leaving 9 bases between them. The CDR3 extends over 15 amino acids. This CDR3 is CASSQDLTFGNTIYF. CDR3 nucleotides: TGTGCCAGCAGCCAAGATCTCACCTTTGGAAACACCATATATTTT.

This rearrangement joins TRBV20-1 to TRBJ1-5, with D possibly TRBD1 on 6 matching bases. Per germline, CDR1 DFQATT and CDR2 SNEGSKA (reference sequence). V lost 5 bases and J lost 4, with 9 bases in between. This CDR3 comprises 12 residues. The CDR3 region is CSAQGNNQPQHF. The CDR3 nucleotides are TGCAGTGCTCAGGGGAATAATCAGCCCCAGCATTTT.

The chain links TRBV20-1 to TRBJ1-1; D not resolved. Trimming left V 3 bases short and J 0 bases short, with 8 bases between. The CDR3 extends over 13 amino acids. Germline CDR1 DFQATT, CDR2 SNEGSKA (reference sequence). The CDR3 bases are TGCAGTGCTAGGGTAAATATGAACACTGAAGCTTTCTTT. Its translation: CSARVNMNTEAFF.

The gene calls are TRBV18 and TRBJ2-1, with D perhaps assigned TRBD1 or TRBD2 (5 bases each). This CDR3 has 17 amino acids. Germline lookup yields CDR1 KGHSH and CDR2 LQKENI. V lost 2 bases, J lost 9 bases, and 23 bases lay in between. In DNA form, the CDR3 reads TGTGCCAGCTCACCATCCGGTGGGGCGGGTACTACAACTGAGCAGTTCTTC. This codes for CASSPSGGAGTTTEQFF.

The DNA of the CDR3 is TGTGCCAGCAGCTTGGACGGGGCAGGTTACAATGAGCAGTTCTTC. Its translation is CASSLDGAGYNEQFF. The gene calls are TRBV5-4 and TRBJ2-1; either TRBD1 or TRBD2 may fit D (5 bases each). From germline, CDR1 is SGHNT and CDR2 YYREEE (reference sequence). With 0 bases removed from V and 4 bases from J, the gap between germline ends came to 11 bases. The CDR3 sequence is 15 residues long.

V gene TRBV4-2 combines with J gene TRBJ1-4, with D possibly TRBD1 on 5 matching bases. This CDR3 spans 17 amino acids. Germline assignment: CDR1 LGHNA and CDR2 YNFKEQ. Trimming shortened V by 0 bases and J by 4 bases, and 15 bases separated the two germline ends. The CDR3 is CASSQDVGGPLNEKLFF. The CDR3 DNA sequence: TGTGCCAGCAGCCAAGATGTCGGGGGACCTCTTAATGAAAAACTGTTTTTT.

The chain combines TRBV18 with TRBJ1-1; D is uncertain. The CDR3 loop spans 16 amino acids. The V end was cut by 2 bases, the J end by 1 base, with 14 bases between. In germline, CDR1 is KGHSH, CDR2 LQKENI. CDR3 sequence: CASSPLSAGKNTEAFF. As DNA, the CDR3 is TGTGCCAGCTCACCATTATCTGCCGGAAAGAACACTGAAGCTTTCTTT.

The CDR3 sequence is CASSNPGTVKAFF. In nucleotides, the CDR3 is TGTGCCAGCAGCAACCCCGGGACGGTGAAAGCTTTCTTT. V and J are TRBV7-9 and TRBJ1-1; D is possibly TRBD1 (5 bases). Trimming removed 5 bases from V and 9 bases from J, with 16 bases in between. The CDR3 length is 13 residues. Germline V gives CDR1 SEHNR, CDR2 FQNEAQ (reference sequence). Together with reference TRBV7-9 and TRBJ1-1, the CDR3 gives the full variable domain: DTGVSQNPRHKITKRGQNVTFRCDPISEHNRLYWYRQTLGQGPEFLTYFQNEAQLEKSRLLSDRFSAERPKGSFSTLEIQRTEQGDSAMYLCASSNPGTVKAFFGQGTRLTVV.

In its sample, this clonotype was seen once. The V gene is TRBV20-1, the J gene TRBJ1-1, with no clear D. The ends were cut back, 7 bases at V and 0 bases at J, with 9 bases in the middle. The CDR3 extends over 12 amino acids. The V gene's germline CDR1 is DFQATT and CDR2 SNEGSKA (reference sequence). The CDR3: CSVFSLNTEAFF. The CDR3 DNA is TGCAGTGTCTTCAGTCTGAACACTGAAGCTTTCTTT.

V usage is TRBV29-1 and J usage is TRBJ2-5, with D unclear. This CDR3 spans 12 amino acids. V was shortened by 5 bases and J by 1 base, with 8 bases between the two germline ends. Germline values: CDR1 SQVTM, CDR2 ANQGSEA. The CDR3 loop reads CSVQRAQETQYF. CDR3 bases: TGCAGCGTTCAAAGGGCCCAAGAGACCCAGTACTTC.

The J gene is TRBJ2-7, the V gene TRBV3-1; 13 positions match TRBD2. J was trimmed by 9 bases and V by 4 bases; bases with no gene match: 6. The CDR3 spans 14 residues. Germline V gene sequence: CDR1 LGHDT, CDR2 YNNKEL (reference sequence). The CDR3 coding sequence is TGTGCCAGCAGCCCGGGACTAGCGGGGCCGGGGCAGTACTTC. Translated: CASSPGLAGPGQYF.

This clonotype was picked up one time. The chain carries TRBV21-1 and TRBJ2-7; the table's D call of TRBD2 was not tested on the DNA. TRBV21-1 is termed a pseudogene. The CDR3 length is 17 residues. CDR3 residues: CASSEAVSPGLPYEQYF. CDR3 coding DNA: TGTGCCAGCAGCGAAGCAGTTAGCCCGGGACTACCCTACGAGCAGTACTTC.

V usage is TRBV12-3 or TRBV12-4 and J usage is TRBJ2-3; D gene unclear. V was shortened by 3 bases and J by 7 bases, with 5 bases between the two germline ends. This CDR3 spans 11 amino acids. Written as DNA, the CDR3 is TGTGCCAGCAGTTTGTCGTATACGCAGTATTTT. Amino acids: CASSLSYTQYF.

The rearrangement joins TRBV14 to TRBJ1-3, with D unresolved. The CDR3 is 12 residues long. Germline CDR1 and CDR2: SGHDN and FVKESK. Trimming shortened V by 2 bases and J by 1 base, and 0 bases separated the two germline ends. The CDR3 protein is CASSQSGNTIYF. In nucleotides, the CDR3 is TGTGCCAGCAGCCAATCTGGAAACACCATATATTTT.

V usage is TRBV6-1 and J usage is TRBJ2-6, with D uncertain. Per germline, CDR1 MNHNS and CDR2 SASEGT. The CDR3 loop spans 17 amino acids. The V and J ends lost 8 bases and 0 bases respectively, with 17 bases between them. CDR3 amino acids: CASRLMDGPSGANVLTF. The CDR3 nucleotides read TGTGCCAGCCGCCTGATGGACGGCCCCTCTGGGGCCAACGTCCTGACTTTC.

The CDR3 sequence is CASSPSGLYGYTF. CDR3 in DNA: TGTGCCAGCAGCCCCTCGGGTCTCTATGGCTACACCTTC. J is TRBJ1-2 and V is TRBV13; no definite D call. Trimming stripped 5 bases from V and 4 bases from J, with 11 bases between. This CDR3 is built from 13 residues. The germline V gene has CDR1 PRHDT and CDR2 FYEKMQ (reference sequence).

The gene calls are TRBV20-1 and TRBJ2-3, with 7 bases aligning to TRBD1. The CDR3 is made up of 14 amino acids. Germline CDR1 DFQATT, CDR2 SNEGSKA (reference sequence). Trimming at V came to 6 bases and at J to 9 bases, leaving 15 bases not matched to a gene. DNA for the CDR3: TGCAGTGCCCGAACAACCCGGGACAGCGCGACGCAGTATTTT. It translates to CSARTTRDSATQYF.

The genes are TRBV4-1 and TRBJ2-1; D remains unclear. With 0 bases removed from V and 5 bases from J, the gap between germline ends came to 8 bases. Per germline, CDR1 MGHRA and CDR2 YSYEKL. This CDR3 spans 14 amino acids. CDR3: CASSQDPGNNEQFF. CDR3 DNA: TGCGCCAGCAGCCAAGATCCTGGGAACAATGAGCAGTTCTTC.

The chain has TRBV28 and TRBJ2-7, with D possibly being TRBD1 (6 bases). Germline values: CDR1 MDHEN, CDR2 SYDVKM. The CDR3 extends over 14 amino acids. V was shortened by 9 bases and J by 3 bases, with 18 bases between the two germline ends. CDR3 coding DNA: TGTGCCAGTTCCCAGGACAGTGCGCTCTACGAGCAGTACTTC. Protein product: CASSQDSALYEQYF.

V usage is TRBV30 and J usage is TRBJ1-4, with D hard to call. Trimming removed 0 bases at V and 4 bases at J, with 12 bases between. The CDR3 loop spans 15 amino acids. The germline V gene encodes CDR1 GTSNPN and CDR2 SVGIG (reference sequence). The CDR3 nucleotides are TGTGCCTGGAGTGTACGAGGAGGATGTAATGAAAAACTGTTTTTT. It translates to CAWSVRGGCNEKLFF. The full variable domain, in which reference TRBV30 and TRBJ1-4 provide the parts outside the CDR3, is SQTIHQWPATLVQPVGSPLSLECTVEGTSNPNLYWYRQAAGRGLQLLFYSVGIGQISSEVPQNLSASRPQDRQFILSSKKLLLSDSGFYLCAWSVRGGCNEKLFFGSGTQLSVL.

The chain carries TRBV5-1 and TRBJ2-5, with D perhaps being TRBD1 or TRBD2 (5 bases each). CDR1 and CDR2 (germline): SGHRS, YFSETQ. CDR3 length: 13 residues. The V gene lost 5 bases and the J gene lost 5 bases, with 13 bases spanning the gap. CDR3 nucleotides: TGCGCCAGCAGTACGGGGAAGGGGGAGACCCAGTACTTC. Protein: CASSTGKGETQYF.

This chain connects TRBV25-1 to TRBJ2-5, with a possible D match to TRBD1 (5 bases). The CDR3 is 14 amino acids. V lost 3 bases and J lost 4, with 12 bases in between. The V gene's germline CDR1 is MGHDK and CDR2 SYGVNS. The CDR3, as DNA: TGTGCCAGCAGTGAGTTAGATACAGGAGAGACCCAGTACTTC. This sequence encodes CASSELDTGETQYF.

This chain joins TRBV20-1 and TRBJ2-2; TRBD2 might be the D (6 bases). Germline CDR1 DFQATT, CDR2 SNEGSKA (reference sequence). Between the trimmed V and J ends, which lost 3 bases and 4 bases, there was a span of 15 bases. The CDR3 is 15 residues long. The CDR3 loop reads CSASPRGLGTGELFF. DNA of the CDR3: TGCAGTGCTAGTCCCCGGGGGTTGGGCACCGGGGAGCTGTTTTTT.

This chain joins TRBV14 and TRBJ1-2; 10 bases align to TRBD1. After removal of 2 bases from V and 0 bases from J, the junction contained 6 bases not matched to a gene. Germline-derived CDR1 and CDR2 are SGHDN and FVKESK. This CDR3 spans 17 amino acids. For the CDR3, the DNA is TGTGCCAGCAGCCAACGCCCGGGACAGGGGTCTAACTATGGCTACACCTTC. It is translated as CASSQRPGQGSNYGYTF.